This is a list of T cell receptor beta chains from one sample in a study of response to subunit inactivated influenza vaccine. TCRdb analysed the RT-PCR reads with MiXCR anew, one entry per CDR3 protein. The sample includes more than 600,000 distinct CDR3 sequences, about 18% of them seen just once. This specimen consisted of PBMCs from blood, obtained about 5 days after vaccination. These receptors originate from a man between 50 and 59 years old who received an inactivated influenza vaccine. The CDR3 runs from the conserved cysteine through the conserved F or W. The order of the fields is clone size, J gene, V gene, D gene, CDR3 protein, CDR3 DNA. The D gene is left open where the match is weak. Part of the rows lack a size; the others show once, few, many or a class for expanded clones.

abundance: few; j_gene: TRBJ2-1; v_gene: TRBV7-7; d_gene: TRBD1; CDR3aa: CASSFGQGFYNEQFF; CDR3nt: TGTGCTAGCAGCTTCGGACAGGGCTTTTACAATGAGCAGTTCTTC
abundance: -; j_gene: TRBJ1-2; v_gene: TRBV10-3; d_gene: -; CDR3aa: CAIPNSQDRTGEYGYTF; CDR3nt: TGTGCCATCCCGAACTCCCAGGACCGGACTGGGGAATATGGCTACACCTTC
abundance: -; j_gene: TRBJ1-2; v_gene: TRBV14; d_gene: TRBD1; CDR3aa: CASSRTDRGLYGYTF; CDR3nt: TGTGCCAGCAGCCGAACAGACAGGGGGCTCTATGGCTACACCTTC
abundance: -; j_gene: TRBJ2-1; v_gene: TRBV28; d_gene: -; CDR3aa: CASSPPRGVYNEQFF; CDR3nt: TGTGCCAGCAGTCCCCCCCGGGGCGTCTACAATGAGCAGTTCTTC
abundance: few; j_gene: TRBJ2-1; v_gene: TRBV20-1; d_gene: TRBD2; CDR3aa: CSATEATSVNEQFF; CDR3nt: TGCAGTGCTACCGAAGCGACTAGCGTCAATGAGCAGTTCTTC
abundance: few; j_gene: TRBJ2-7; v_gene: TRBV20-1; d_gene: TRBD1; CDR3aa: CSADRVNGGEQYF; CDR3nt: TGCAGTGCCGACAGGGTCAACGGAGGCGAGCAGTACTTC
abundance: -; j_gene: TRBJ2-3; v_gene: TRBV6-5; d_gene: -; CDR3aa: CASSYSLGDTQYF; CDR3nt: TGTGCCAGCAGTTACTCTCTCGGGGATACGCAGTATTTT
abundance: few; j_gene: TRBJ1-5; v_gene: TRBV29-1; d_gene: TRBD1; CDR3aa: CSASTGSNQPQHF; CDR3nt: TGCAGCGCCTCGACAGGGAGCAATCAGCCCCAGCATTTT
abundance: -; j_gene: TRBJ2-7; v_gene: TRBV5-8; d_gene: -; CDR3aa: CASSLSFAGWSEQYF; CDR3nt: TGTGCCAGCAGCTTGTCGTTCGCAGGTTGGAGCGAGCAGTACTTC
abundance: -; j_gene: TRBJ2-7; v_gene: TRBV6-1; d_gene: -; CDR3aa: CASSERAELYEQYF; CDR3nt: TGTGCCAGCAGTGAACGGGCGGAACTCTACGAGCAGTACTTC
abundance: -; j_gene: TRBJ2-2; v_gene: TRBV6-5; d_gene: -; CDR3aa: CASSYSARAITGELFF; CDR3nt: TGTGCCAGCAGTTACTCGGCCAGGGCAATAACCGGGGAGCTGTTTTTT
abundance: -; j_gene: TRBJ2-1; v_gene: TRBV7-3; d_gene: -; CDR3aa: CASSLVWGTYNEQFF; CDR3nt: TGTGCCAGCAGCTTAGTGTGGGGGACTTACAATGAGCAGTTCTTC
abundance: -; j_gene: TRBJ2-3; v_gene: TRBV7-6; d_gene: TRBD1; CDR3aa: CASSKRTGSEDTQYF; CDR3nt: TGTGCCAGCAGCAAACGGACAGGCTCAGAGGATACGCAGTATTTT
abundance: -; j_gene: TRBJ2-5; v_gene: TRBV15; d_gene: TRBD2; CDR3aa: CATSRRTSLETQYF; CDR3nt: TGTGCCACCAGCAGACGGACTAGTCTGGAGACCCAGTACTTC
abundance: -; j_gene: TRBJ1-5; v_gene: TRBV20-1; d_gene: -; CDR3aa: CSASTADNQPQHF; CDR3nt: TGCAGTGCTAGCACAGCGGACAATCAGCCCCAGCATTTT
abundance: -; j_gene: TRBJ1-4; v_gene: TRBV4-2; d_gene: TRBD1; CDR3aa: CASSQVEGAIGEKLFF; CDR3nt: TGTGCCAGCAGCCAAGTTGAGGGGGCGATTGGAGAAAAACTGTTTTTT
abundance: -; j_gene: TRBJ2-7; v_gene: TRBV19; d_gene: -; CDR3aa: CASREPGGTYEQYF; CDR3nt: TGTGCCAGTAGGGAGCCGGGCGGAACCTACGAGCAGTACTTC
abundance: many; j_gene: TRBJ2-7; v_gene: TRBV5-6; d_gene: TRBD1; CDR3aa: CASSLGILGDRMGEYF; CDR3nt: TGTGCCAGCAGCTTGGGGATATTGGGGGACAGAATGGGGGAGTACTTC
abundance: -; j_gene: TRBJ1-2; v_gene: TRBV7-9; d_gene: -; CDR3aa: CASSLAGQSINYGYTF; CDR3nt: TGTGCCAGCAGCTTAGCCGGACAGTCAATAAACTATGGCTACACCTTC
abundance: many; j_gene: TRBJ2-7; v_gene: TRBV4-1; d_gene: TRBD2; CDR3aa: CASSHLLADPRRGVYEQYF; CDR3nt: TGCGCCAGCAGCCATTTACTAGCGGACCCAAGAAGAGGGGTTTACGAGCAGTACTTC
abundance: -; j_gene: TRBJ2-3; v_gene: TRBV7-8; d_gene: TRBD2; CDR3aa: CASSSGLAGGTSTDTQYF; CDR3nt: TGTGCCAGCAGCTCGGGACTAGCGGGGGGCACTAGCACAGATACGCAGTATTTT
abundance: -; j_gene: TRBJ1-5; v_gene: TRBV6-1; d_gene: -; CDR3aa: CASSLGPGGNQPQHF; CDR3nt: TGTGCCAGCAGCCTAGGCCCAGGGGGCAATCAGCCCCAGCATTTT
abundance: -; j_gene: TRBJ2-1; v_gene: TRBV20-1; d_gene: -; CDR3aa: CSAPGPAGRYEQFF; CDR3nt: TGCAGTGCTCCAGGCCCCGCGGGGAGATATGAGCAGTTCTTC
abundance: -; j_gene: TRBJ2-2; v_gene: TRBV21-1; d_gene: -; CDR3aa: CASSKDASERAGELFF; CDR3nt: TGTGCCAGCAGCAAAGATGCTAGCGAGAGAGCCGGGGAGCTGTTTTTT
abundance: few; j_gene: TRBJ1-4; v_gene: TRBV4-3; d_gene: -; CDR3aa: CASSRYVGPTNEKLFF; CDR3nt: TGCGCCAGCAGCCGGTACGTGGGACCAACTAATGAAAAACTGTTTTTT
abundance: -; j_gene: TRBJ2-7; v_gene: TRBV2; d_gene: TRBD2; CDR3aa: CASRASGGAYEQYF; CDR3nt: TGTGCCAGCAGAGCTAGCGGGGGAGCCTACGAGCAGTACTTC
abundance: -; j_gene: TRBJ2-3; v_gene: TRBV5-1; d_gene: TRBD2; CDR3aa: CASSSRGRAETDTQYF; CDR3nt: TGCGCCAGCAGCTCCCGCGGGAGGGCCGAAACAGATACGCAGTATTTT
abundance: -; j_gene: TRBJ1-5; v_gene: TRBV28; d_gene: -; CDR3aa: CASILGRDWAPQHF; CDR3nt: TGTGCCAGCATCCTGGGCCGAGACTGGGCGCCCCAGCATTTT
abundance: -; j_gene: TRBJ2-5; v_gene: TRBV6-5; d_gene: -; CDR3aa: CASSYLDTTLQETQYF; CDR3nt: TGTGCCAGCAGTTACCTGGACACCACCCTCCAAGAGACCCAGTACTTC
abundance: -; j_gene: TRBJ2-5; v_gene: TRBV28; d_gene: TRBD2; CDR3aa: CASGLLAGVKETQYF; CDR3nt: TGTGCCAGCGGCCTTCTAGCGGGGGTTAAAGAGACCCAGTACTTC
abundance: few; j_gene: TRBJ2-5; v_gene: TRBV29-1; d_gene: TRBD2; CDR3aa: CSVRGGGYGGETQYF; CDR3nt: TGCAGCGTTCGGGGCGGCGGCTACGGGGGGGAGACCCAGTACTTC
abundance: many; j_gene: TRBJ2-5; v_gene: TRBV12-3/TRBV12-4; d_gene: -; CDR3aa: CASSTRLTQYF; CDR3nt: TGTGCCAGCAGCACGAGGTTGACCCAGTACTTC